This T cell receptor beta chain derives from a study of human T cells and chemical hapten exposure. Regarding time point: patch test 2, 6 weeks after DPC sensitization. Treatment defined: therapeutic diphenylcyclopropenone sensitization with weekly scalp DPC. As the library was built, unique molecular identifiers were attached to individual cDNA molecules. TCRdb reprocessed the RACE reads via MiXCR and lists one record per CDR3 protein. The table lists some 79,000 distinct CDR3 sequences, roughly a tenth of them singletons. This clonotype was seen a few times. Trimming removed 2 bases from V and 7 bases from J, with 12 bases in between. Germline V gene data show CDR1 as DFQATT and CDR2 as SNEGSKA (reference sequence). This CDR3 has 14 amino acids.

V gene TRBV20-1 combines with J gene TRBJ1-6, with D hard to call. This sample comprised whole blood, obtained in connection with sensitization to the hapten diphenylcyclopropenone (DPC). The TCR originated in a woman aged 45-59 years with alopecia areata. Some clones in this sample may be carry-over from other donors' samples. CDR3 nucleotides: TGCAGTGCTAGATCTGGGTCTGGGAATTCACCCCTCCACTTT. This translates into CSARSGSGNSPLHF.